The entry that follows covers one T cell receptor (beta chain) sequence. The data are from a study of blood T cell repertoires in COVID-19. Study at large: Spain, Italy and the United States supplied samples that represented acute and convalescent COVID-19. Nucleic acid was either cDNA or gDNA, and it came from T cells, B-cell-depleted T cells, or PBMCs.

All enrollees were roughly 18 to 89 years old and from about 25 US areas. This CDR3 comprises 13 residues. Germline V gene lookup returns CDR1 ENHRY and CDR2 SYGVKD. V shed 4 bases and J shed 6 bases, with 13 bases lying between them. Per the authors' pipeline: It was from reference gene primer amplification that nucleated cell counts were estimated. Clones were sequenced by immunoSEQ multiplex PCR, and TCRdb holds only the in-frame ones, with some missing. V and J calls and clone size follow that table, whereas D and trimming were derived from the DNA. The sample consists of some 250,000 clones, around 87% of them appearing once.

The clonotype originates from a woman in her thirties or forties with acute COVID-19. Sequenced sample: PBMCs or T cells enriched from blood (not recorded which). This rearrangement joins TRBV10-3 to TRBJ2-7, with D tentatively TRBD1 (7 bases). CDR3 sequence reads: CAISVTGTGEQYF. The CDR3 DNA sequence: TGTGCCATCAGTGTGACAGGGACTGGCGAGCAGTACTTC.